Below are 20 T cell receptor beta chains sequenced from a single sample in a study of long-term antiretroviral therapy in people with HIV. immunoSEQ v3.0 was run at survey level. Clones were sequenced by immunoSEQ multiplex PCR, and TCRdb holds only the in-frame ones, with some missing. In the table there are 30,000 to 40,000 clones, about four fifths of which are singletons. Sample: unsorted PBMCs, taken 0.6 years after starting antiretroviral therapy. These receptor sequences come from a man between 18 and 35 years old with HIV.

The genes are TRBV6-5 and TRBJ2-5; D is ambiguous. The CDR3 is made up of 14 amino acids. Germline assignment: CDR1 MNHEY and CDR2 SVGAGI. V gave up 0 bases and J gave up 6 bases, with 11 bases separating them. CDR3 residues: CASSYSGLSQTQYF. The CDR3 nucleotides read TGTGCCAGCAGTTACTCAGGGCTCAGCCAGACCCAGTACTTC.

A note on this clone: The junction shows a germline mismatch at one end, possibly a read error. This rearrangement joins TRBV9 to TRBJ2-2; D gene unclear. Per the germline V gene, CDR1 is SGDLS and CDR2 is YYNGEE. The CDR3 spans 13 residues. In DNA, the CDR3 is TGTGCCAGCAGAGTAGGGTCCACCGGGGAGCTGTTTTTT. It translates to CASRVGSTGELFF.

This clone was seen a single time. V usage is TRBV6-6 and J usage is TRBJ2-3, with 10 bases lining up with TRBD2. This CDR3 contains 14 residues. Germline V lookup: CDR1 MNHNY, CDR2 SVGAGI (reference sequence). V was clipped by 6 bases and J by 1 base; unmatched bases: 1. DNA for the CDR3: TGTGCCAGCAGGGGGACTAGCGGCACAGATACGCAGTATTTT. This translates into CASRGTSGTDTQYF.

The chain couples TRBV27 to TRBJ2-7; no definite D call. Trimming shortened V by 0 bases and J by 5 bases, and 20 bases separated the two germline ends. CDR1 is MNHEY, CDR2 SMNVEV, per germline (reference sequence). The length of the CDR3 is 17 residues. The CDR3 nucleotides are TGTGCCAGCAGTTTATCCCCTCCTTCTTTCCGGGCTGACGAGCAGTACTTC. This codes for CASSLSPPSFRADEQYF.

This clone was counted a few times. This chain connects TRBV10-3 to TRBJ2-7; TRBD1 matches 7 bases. The length of the CDR3 is 12 residues. CDR1 and CDR2 (germline): ENHRY, SYGVKD. V dropped 10 bases and J dropped 4; count of bases not matched to a gene: 7. The CDR3 spells CATSRQGYEQYF. Here the CDR3 DNA reads TGTGCCACCTCGAGACAGGGTTACGAGCAGTACTTC.

The rearrangement joins TRBV18 to TRBJ2-1; a possible D gene is TRBD1 (5 bases). This CDR3 has 19 residues. The germline CDR1 and CDR2 sequences are KGHSH and LQKENI. The V gene lost 3 bases and the J gene lost 0 bases, with 21 bases spanning the gap. CDR3 amino acids: CASSPLLPRASYSYNEQFF. In DNA, the CDR3 is TGTGCCAGCTCACCCCTTCTCCCCAGGGCCTCATACTCCTACAATGAGCAGTTCTTC.

This chain links TRBV5-4 with TRBJ2-6, with D unresolved. The CDR3 extends over 16 amino acids. The V gene lost 0 bases and the J gene lost 2 bases, with 9 bases spanning the gap. The V gene's germline CDR1 is SGHNT and CDR2 YYREEE (reference sequence). The CDR3 loop reads CASSLGGGTGANVLTF. The CDR3 bases are TGTGCCAGCAGCTTGGGAGGTGGGACTGGGGCCAACGTCCTGACTTTC.

The CDR3 DNA follows: TGTGCCAGCAGCCCTGAGGACAGTTTCACAGATACGCAGTATTTT. Encoded protein: CASSPEDSFTDTQYF. The V and J genes are TRBV5-4 and TRBJ2-3; D is possibly TRBD1 (6 bases). The CDR3 consists of 15 residues. Trimming took 4 bases from V and 2 from J, leaving 14 bases between them. Per the germline V gene, CDR1 is SGHNT and CDR2 is YYREEE (reference sequence).

The chain is built from TRBV7-9 and TRBJ1-4, with 9 bases that match TRBD1. CDR3 length: 16 residues. V shed 5 bases and J 5 bases; nucleotides not matched to a gene: 9. Germline CDR1 SEHNR, CDR2 FQNEAQ (reference sequence). CDR3 nucleotides: TGTGCCAGCAGCCTAACCCTGGGACAGGGCAATGAAAAACTGTTTTTT. Translated: CASSLTLGQGNEKLFF.

This clone came up once. This rearrangement joins TRBV5-6 to TRBJ2-2, with 10 nucleotides matching TRBD2. With V trimmed by 4 bases and J by 5 bases, 5 bases remained unmatched. This CDR3 comprises 15 residues. CDR1 and CDR2 (germline): SGHDT, YYEEEE. CDR3 bases: TGTGCCAGCAGCAGGGGGACTAGCGTGACCGGGGAGCTGTTTTTT. The encoded protein is CASSRGTSVTGELFF. Combining the CDR3 with reference TRBV5-6 and TRBJ2-2 gives the whole variable domain DAGVTQSPTHLIKTRGQQVTLRCSPKSGHDTVSWYQQALGQGPQFIFQYYEEEERQRGNFPDRFSGHQFPNYSSELNVNALLLGDSALYLCASSRGTSVTGELFFGEGSRLTVL.

DNA for the CDR3: TGTGCCAGCACCACCGCGGGGGGACCGAGGGAGCTGTTTTTT. The encoded protein is CASTTAGGPRELFF. The genes are TRBV9 and TRBJ2-2, with TRBD2 matching over 8 bases. Germline V gene lookup returns CDR1 SGDLS and CDR2 YYNGEE. Trimming cost V 6 bases and J 9 bases; bases outside gene matches: 10. CDR3 size: 14 residues.

J is TRBJ2-1 and V is TRBV11-2, with 9 positions matching TRBD2. The CDR3 loop spans 17 amino acids. V shed 5 bases, J shed 1 base, and the junction held 9 bases outside the gene matches. Looked up from germline, CDR1 is SGHAT and CDR2 is FQNNGV. Here the CDR3 DNA reads TGTGCCAGCAGCGTTCGAGCGGGAGGTGCTTCCTACAATGAGCAGTTCTTC. It translates to CASSVRAGGASYNEQFF.

The chain couples TRBV7-9 to TRBJ2-7; D gene ambiguous. The CDR3 has 12 amino acids. Germline V gives CDR1 SEHNR, CDR2 FQNEAQ (reference sequence). V lost 2 bases, J lost 6 bases, and 8 bases lay in between. The DNA of the CDR3 is TGTGCCAGCAGCTTATACAGCGCCGAGCAGTACTTC. Residues: CASSLYSAEQYF.

The chain links TRBV29-1 to TRBJ2-3; D tentatively fits TRBD1 or TRBD2 (5 bases each). This CDR3 comprises 16 residues. CDR1 is SQVTM, CDR2 ANQGSEA, per germline. V gave up 0 bases and J gave up 5 bases, with 18 bases separating them. CDR3 in amino acids: CSVEDGGEGMGDTQYF. Written as DNA, the CDR3 is TGCAGCGTTGAAGATGGCGGAGAGGGGATGGGAGATACGCAGTATTTT.

The V and J genes are TRBV5-1 and TRBJ2-7, with TRBD1 identical over 9 bases. This CDR3 is built from 14 residues. Looked up from germline, CDR1 is SGHRS and CDR2 is YFSETQ. V dropped 0 bases and J dropped 4; count of bases not matched to a gene: 2. The CDR3 nucleotides read TGCGCCAGCAGCTTGGTCGGGACAGGGTACGAGCAGTACTTC. Its translation: CASSLVGTGYEQYF.

The chain has TRBV4-1 and TRBJ2-1; D is possibly TRBD1 or TRBD2 (5 bases each). This CDR3 comprises 16 residues. V lost 0 bases, J lost 7 bases, and 16 bases lay in between. Looked up from germline, CDR1 is MGHRA and CDR2 is YSYEKL. The CDR3 DNA sequence: TGCGCCAGCAGCCAAGATGGTTCGGGGCGGAGTAATGAGCAGTTCTTC. This codes for CASSQDGSGRSNEQFF.

The rearrangement uses TRBV7-9 and TRBJ2-1; D remains ambiguous. This CDR3 is built from 15 residues. Germline CDR1 reads SEHNR; CDR2 reads FQNEAQ (reference sequence). The V end was cut by 2 bases, the J end by 7 bases, with 15 bases between. The CDR3 region is CASSLTMAPENEQFF. CDR3 DNA sequence: TGTGCCAGCAGCTTAACCATGGCCCCGGAGAATGAGCAGTTCTTC.

This sequence joins TRBV29-1 and TRBJ2-3; D ambiguous. V was clipped by 0 bases and J by 6 bases, with 7 bases between them. This CDR3 has 12 amino acids. CDR1 and CDR2 (germline): SQVTM, ANQGSEA. The CDR3 DNA sequence: TGCAGCGTTGAAGAGGTCGATGATACGCAGTATTTT. Its translation: CSVEEVDDTQYF.

V and J are TRBV7-9 and TRBJ2-7, with D hard to call. Germline CDR1 SEHNR, CDR2 FQNEAQ (reference sequence). The CDR3 contains 14 residues. V was shortened by 5 bases and J by 3 bases, with 14 bases between the two germline ends. The CDR3, as DNA: TGTGCCAGCAGCCCTCGAGGTTCCGACTACGAGCAGTACTTC. It codes for CASSPRGSDYEQYF.

For the CDR3, the DNA is TGTGCCAGCAGCGCCGGGACTTGGGAGCAGTACTTC. Residues: CASSAGTWEQYF. The chain combines TRBV7-9 with TRBJ2-7; D might be TRBD2 (6 bases). The germline V and J ends were trimmed by 5 bases and 7 bases, with 12 bases remaining between them. CDR3 length equals 12 residues. Germline CDR1 is SEHNR and CDR2 is FQNEAQ (reference sequence).